Each of the 19 T cell receptor beta chains below was sequenced from the same sample in a study of circulating CD8 cells and anti-PD-1 response in melanoma. The QIAseq Immune Repertoire TCR panel built the libraries from roughly 15 ng of total RNA. TCRdb passed the reads through MiXCR, listing each CDR3 protein once. The sample includes fewer than 250 distinct CDR3 sequences, around 8.1% seen only once; the top ten take roughly 58%. Sorting of live CD3+CD8+TCRalphabeta+ cells by PD-1 and/or TIGIT gave four subsets. The sequenced sample was CD8+ T cells from PBMCs, obtained at baseline or after one month of anti-PD-1 therapy (not recorded which). All receptors derive from a human donor with melanoma.

This clonotype is large. The chain couples TRBV28 to TRBJ2-7, with a weak D call TRBD1 (6 bases). The CDR3 extends over 14 amino acids. Trimming took 5 bases from V and 0 from J, leaving 11 bases between them. CDR1 is MDHEN, CDR2 SYDVKM, per germline. The CDR3 is CASSRGQNSYEQYF. The CDR3 nucleotides are TGTGCCAGCAGTCGCGGACAGAACTCCTACGAGCAGTACTTC.

Sample share makes this clonotype large (0.1 to 1%). The genes are TRBV24-1 and TRBJ2-7; weak D call: TRBD2 (7 bases). The ends were cut back, 4 bases at V and 3 bases at J, with 21 bases in the middle. Germline assignment: CDR1 KGHDR and CDR2 SFDVKD. The CDR3 runs to 17 residues. The CDR3 reads CATSDPTDGGQGYEQYF. The CDR3 bases are TGTGCCACCAGTGACCCTACCGACGGGGGGCAGGGCTACGAGCAGTACTTC.

By share, this clonotype counts as large (0.1 to 1%). The rearrangement links TRBV7-3 to TRBJ2-7; 9 bases align to TRBD1. This CDR3 spans 16 amino acids. Germline V gives CDR1 SGHTA, CDR2 FQGTGA. Trimming at V came to 7 bases and at J to 3 bases, leaving 13 bases not matched to a gene. CDR3 in amino acids: CASIGEPGQGGYEQYF. The CDR3 nucleotides are TGTGCCAGCATCGGCGAACCGGGACAGGGAGGCTACGAGCAGTACTTC.

The chain carries TRBV10-3 and TRBJ1-1; D is unclear. V lost 2 bases and J 3 bases, leaving 10 bases between the germline ends. Germline V gene sequence: CDR1 ENHRY, CDR2 SYGVKD. The CDR3 covers 14 residues. CDR3 loop: CAISEAGSDTEAFF. The CDR3 nucleotides are TGTGCCATCAGTGAGGCAGGTTCGGACACTGAAGCTTTCTTT.

By share, this clonotype ranks as large. The genes are TRBV29-1 and TRBJ2-3; TRBD1 matches at 7 bases. Germline V gives CDR1 SQVTM, CDR2 ANQGSEA. The CDR3 runs to 16 residues. The CDR3, as DNA: TGCAGTCCTCCACCCCGGACAGGCCCATGCACAGATACGCAGTATTTT. Its protein product is CSPPPRTGPCTDTQYF.

This clonotype is categorized as large. The rearrangement uses TRBV3-1 and TRBJ2-3, with 7 bases fitting TRBD2. The CDR3 has 16 amino acids. The junction had 8 bases not matched to a gene; V was cut back by 3 bases and J by 2 bases. Germline V gene data show CDR1 as LGHDT and CDR2 as YNNKEL (reference sequence). The DNA for the CDR3 is TGTGCCAGCAGCCAGTCGCTAGCGGAGTCCACAGATACGCAGTATTTT. This encodes CASSQSLAESTDTQYF.

This clonotype rates as large. The chain recombines TRBV2 with TRBJ2-7; D gene unclear. V lost 6 bases and J 0 bases, leaving 12 bases between the germline ends. This CDR3 comprises 14 residues. CDR1 is SNHLY, CDR2 FYNNEI, per germline. As DNA, the CDR3 is TGTGCCAGCAGCCCGGTCCAAAGCTCCTACGAGCAGTACTTC. Amino acid sequence: CASSPVQSSYEQYF.

V gene TRBV20-1 combines with J gene TRBJ2-2; maybe TRBD2 (5 bases). The CDR3 length is 16 residues. CDR1 and CDR2 (germline): DFQATT, SNEGSKA (reference sequence). Trimming shortened V by 0 bases and J by 1 base, and 12 bases separated the two germline ends. The CDR3 DNA reads TGCAGTGCTAGAGATCCACAGCGGATGAACACCGGGGAGCTGTTTTTT. Its protein product is CSARDPQRMNTGELFF.

This clonotype is termed large. The chain has TRBV3-1 and TRBJ2-2; the D is unclear. The CDR3 is made up of 13 amino acids. The ends were cut back, 0 bases at V and 5 bases at J, with 4 bases in the middle. From germline, CDR1 is LGHDT and CDR2 YNNKEL (reference sequence). CDR3 amino acids: CASSQDDTGELFF. The CDR3 DNA reads TGTGCCAGCAGCCAAGATGATACCGGGGAGCTGTTTTTT.

This clonotype is classed as large. CDR3 sequence reads: CSVRAGGHSYEQYF. In nucleotides, the CDR3 is TGCAGCGTTCGGGCCGGAGGTCATTCCTACGAGCAGTACTTC. J is TRBJ2-7 and V is TRBV29-1, with D possibly matching TRBD2 (5 bases). From germline, CDR1 is SQVTM and CDR2 ANQGSEA. The germline V and J ends were trimmed by 5 bases and 1 base, with 15 bases remaining between them. This CDR3 spans 14 amino acids.

This clonotype is medium-sized (0.01 to 0.1%) within its sample. This sequence joins TRBV27 and TRBJ2-5; TRBD2 matches at 12 bases. This CDR3 has 16 residues. The V gene end was trimmed by 8 bases and the J gene end by 4 bases; junction bases not matched to a gene: 11. Germline CDR1 MNHEY, CDR2 SMNVEV (reference sequence). The DNA of the CDR3 is TGTGCCAGCGGTGAGGGACTAGCGGGTCTGTTAGAGACCCAGTACTTC. Its protein is CASGEGLAGLLETQYF.

By proportion, this clonotype is large. For the CDR3, the DNA is TGTGCCAGCAGTGAGGGGCTAGCGGGCCTTAAAGAGACCCAGTACTTC. Protein sequence: CASSEGLAGLKETQYF. The chain employs TRBV27 and TRBJ2-5; 8 nucleotides match TRBD2. CDR3 length: 16 amino acids. V trimming: 5 bases; J trimming: 3 bases; junction bases outside the gene matches: 11. The germline gives CDR1 MNHEY, CDR2 SMNVEV (reference sequence).

By share of the sample, this clonotype is medium-sized. The chain is built from TRBV28 and TRBJ2-2; the D gene is possibly TRBD1 (8 bases). The CDR3 runs to 17 residues. The germline V and J ends were trimmed by 5 bases and 4 bases, with 20 bases remaining between them. In germline, CDR1 is MDHEN, CDR2 SYDVKM. The CDR3 here is CASSTLINRGGTGELFF. For the CDR3, the DNA is TGTGCCAGCAGTACCCTCATAAACAGGGGGGGCACCGGGGAGCTGTTTTTT.

This clonotype showed up just a few times. A read error is possible here, since a much larger clone lies one base away. The chain is built from TRBV6-6 and TRBJ2-3; no clear D. The germline CDR1 and CDR2 sequences are MNHNY and SVGAGI (reference sequence). CDR3 length: 13 residues. CDR3 sequence (DNA): TGTGCCGGCAGTTACAGTGGCGCAGATACGCAGTATTTT. Protein sequence: CAGSYSGADTQYF.

This clonotype qualifies as large. The chain uses TRBV28 and TRBJ2-7, with 11 bases fitting TRBD2. The CDR3 runs to 15 residues. V lost 4 bases and J lost 5; bases outside the gene matches: 7. CDR1 is MDHEN, CDR2 SYDVKM, per germline. The CDR3 DNA reads as TGTGCCAGCAGTTCCATAGCGGGAGGGATCCACGAGCAGTACTTC. Residues: CASSSIAGGIHEQYF.

The table lists this clonotype with a few counts. The J gene is TRBJ2-3, the V gene TRBV28; D is unclear. CDR3 length: 16 residues. Germline V gene lookup returns CDR1 MDHEN and CDR2 SYDVKM. V was cut by 4 bases and J by 6 bases, with 20 bases left in between. In DNA form, the CDR3 reads TGTGCCAGCAGTTCCCTGACCAACCCTGAGCTGGATACGCAGTATTTT. It specifies CASSSLTNPELDTQYF.

This clonotype is medium-sized in the sample. The chain links TRBV29-1 to TRBJ2-1; D uncertain. V gave up 2 bases and J gave up 4 bases, with 3 bases separating them. CDR1 is SQVTM and CDR2 is ANQGSEA in the germline V gene. The CDR3 has 11 amino acids. The CDR3 loop reads CSVEQYNEQFF. The CDR3 bases are TGCAGCGTTGAACAGTACAATGAGCAGTTCTTC.

This clonotype is large (0.1 to 1%) by share. This rearrangement joins TRBV7-8 to TRBJ2-7; TRBD2 is a possible D gene (7 bases). This CDR3 has 13 amino acids. The germline V gene has CDR1 SGHVS and CDR2 FQNEAQ. The ends were cut back, 5 bases at V and 5 bases at J, with 13 bases in the middle. The CDR3: CASSPGGPNEQYF. The CDR3 DNA reads TGTGCCAGCAGCCCCGGGGGGCCTAACGAGCAGTACTTC.

In its sample, this clonotype ranks as large (0.1 to 1%). The chain combines TRBV28 with TRBJ2-7, with unresolved D. Between the trimmed V and J ends, which lost 6 bases and 5 bases, there was a span of 14 bases. CDR1 is MDHEN and CDR2 is SYDVKM in the germline V gene. The CDR3 length is 13 residues. CDR3 sequence: CASRFSVSHEQYF. The CDR3 nucleotides are TGTGCCAGCAGATTTTCAGTATCCCACGAGCAGTACTTC.